This T cell receptor beta chain appears in the sequencing data of a study of vaccination and CD4 T cells after COVID-19. About the research overall: Six male and four female convalescents took part, two of them Hispanic. In culture, cells were exposed to overlapping spike peptides from SARS-CoV-2, HCoV-NL63, HCoV-OC43 and HCoV-229E.

An Oncomine TCR Beta short-read assay was used to sequence the DNA from cultured CD4+ T cells. TCRdb reanalysed the PCR reads using MiXCR and keeps one entry per CDR3 protein. The table lists about 26,000 distinct CDR3 sequences, around three fifths of them singletons, with 4% to 5.5% in the top ten. Documented treatment: approximately nine-day PBMC culture with coronavirus spike peptide pools or control peptides (ViraFEST assay). Half of the medium was exchanged for fresh IL-2 medium, first on day 3 and then on day 7. Negative selection yielded CD4+ T cells from day-10 cultures. Trimming left V 6 bases short and J 2 bases short, with 17 bases between. The length of the CDR3 is 15 residues. In germline, CDR1 is MNHEY, CDR2 SMNVEV (reference sequence). In this sample, this clonotype turned up a few times. Its antigen is not known.

This chain joins TRBV27 and TRBJ2-7; no firm D call. The receptor was isolated from a human donor who had recovered from COVID-19. Sequenced: CD4+ T cells from blood, cultured in vitro. The CDR3 is CASRGGVSTPYEQYF. The CDR3 DNA is TGTGCCAGCAGGGGTGGGGTCTCAACCCCCTACGAGCAGTACTTC.